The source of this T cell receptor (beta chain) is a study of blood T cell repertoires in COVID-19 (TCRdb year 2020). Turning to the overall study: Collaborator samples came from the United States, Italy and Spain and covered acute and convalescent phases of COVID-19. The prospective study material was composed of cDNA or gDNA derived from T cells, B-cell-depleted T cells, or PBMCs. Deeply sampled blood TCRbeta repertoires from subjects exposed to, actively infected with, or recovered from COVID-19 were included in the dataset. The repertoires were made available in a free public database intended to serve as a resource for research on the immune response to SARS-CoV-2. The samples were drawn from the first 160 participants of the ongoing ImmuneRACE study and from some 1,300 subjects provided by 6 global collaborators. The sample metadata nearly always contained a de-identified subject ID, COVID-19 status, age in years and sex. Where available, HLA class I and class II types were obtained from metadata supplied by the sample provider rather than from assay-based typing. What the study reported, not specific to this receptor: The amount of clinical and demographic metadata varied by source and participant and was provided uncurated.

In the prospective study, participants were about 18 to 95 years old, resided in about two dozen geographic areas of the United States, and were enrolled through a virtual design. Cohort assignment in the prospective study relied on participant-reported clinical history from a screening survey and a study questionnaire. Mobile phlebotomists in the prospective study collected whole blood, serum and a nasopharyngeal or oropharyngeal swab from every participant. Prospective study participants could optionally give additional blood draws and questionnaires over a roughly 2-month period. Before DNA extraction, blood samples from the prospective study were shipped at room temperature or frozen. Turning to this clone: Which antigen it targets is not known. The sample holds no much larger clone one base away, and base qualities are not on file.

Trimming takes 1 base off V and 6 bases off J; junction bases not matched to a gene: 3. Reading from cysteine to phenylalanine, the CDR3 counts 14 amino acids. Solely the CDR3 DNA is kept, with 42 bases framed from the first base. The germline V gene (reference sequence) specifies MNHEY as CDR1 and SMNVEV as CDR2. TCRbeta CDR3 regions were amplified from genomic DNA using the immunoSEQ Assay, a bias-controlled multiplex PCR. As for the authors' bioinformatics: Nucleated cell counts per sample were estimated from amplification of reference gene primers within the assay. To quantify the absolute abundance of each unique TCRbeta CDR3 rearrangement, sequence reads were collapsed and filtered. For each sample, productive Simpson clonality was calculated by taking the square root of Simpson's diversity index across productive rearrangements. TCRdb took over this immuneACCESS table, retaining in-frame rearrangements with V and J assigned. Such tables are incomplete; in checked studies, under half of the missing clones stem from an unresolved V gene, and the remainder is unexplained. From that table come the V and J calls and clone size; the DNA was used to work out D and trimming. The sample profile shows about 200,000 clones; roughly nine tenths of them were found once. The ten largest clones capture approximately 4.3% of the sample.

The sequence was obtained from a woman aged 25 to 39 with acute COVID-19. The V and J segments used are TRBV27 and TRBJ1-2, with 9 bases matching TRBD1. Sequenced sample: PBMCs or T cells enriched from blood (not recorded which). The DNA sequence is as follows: TGTGCCAGCAGTTTATGGGGACAGGGTGATGGCTACACCTTC. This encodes CASSLWGQGDGYTF.